Presented here are 25 T cell receptor beta chains from one specimen sequenced in a study of blood T cells in healthy people across ages (dated by TCRdb to between 2015 and 2016). The library was prepared using 5' RACE. TCRdb lists the instrument as Illumina HiSeq 2500. The second PCR ran for about 6 to 12 cycles and used a J-beta primer mix along with a sample-barcoded 5' primer. TCRdb applied fastp at Q25 and MiXCR to the public reads, then kept only in-frame beta chains. Duplicate CDR3 protein sequences are folded into a single record with the most common DNA and genes. Recorded for this sample are about 750,000 distinct CDR3 sequences; approximately 55% of them occurred a single time. The ten largest account for approximately 40% of the sample. The sample taken for sequencing was blood. The receptors shown here come from a man aged 80 or over in good health.

The V call is TRBV12-3 or TRBV12-4, the J call TRBJ1-1; TRBD1 agrees at 12 bases. The CDR3 runs to 14 residues. Trimming removed 6 bases from V and 6 bases from J; junction bases left unmatched: 5. The CDR3 region is CASSLGQGASEAFF. The CDR3 bases are TGTGCCAGCAGCTTGGGACAGGGGGCCTCTGAAGCTTTCTTT.

The rearrangement joins TRBV7-9 to TRBJ1-1; perhaps TRBD1 as D (5 bases). V was pared by 1 base and J by 3 bases, with 12 bases between. The CDR3 covers 15 residues. From germline, CDR1 is SEHNR and CDR2 FQNEAQ (reference sequence). The CDR3 DNA reads TGTGCCAGCAGCTTAGGTGCCAGGGCGGACACTGAAGCTTTCTTT. Its translation is CASSLGARADTEAFF.

The rearrangement links TRBV14 to TRBJ1-1; D perhaps matches TRBD1 (6 bases). This CDR3 has 16 amino acids. With 0 bases removed from V and 4 bases from J, the gap between germline ends came to 15 bases. Germline V gives CDR1 SGHDN, CDR2 FVKESK. The CDR3 loop is CASSQDIGRGVTEAFF. The CDR3 DNA is TGTGCCAGCAGCCAAGATATCGGCAGGGGCGTCACTGAAGCTTTCTTT.

J is TRBJ2-3 and V is TRBV7-3; 8 nucleotides match TRBD2. V shed 2 bases and J 4 bases; nucleotides not matched to a gene: 5. Germline values: CDR1 SGHTA, CDR2 FQGTGA. This CDR3 spans 15 amino acids. As DNA, the CDR3 is TGTGCCAGCAGCTTAGCCCCGGGAGGGTCAGATACGCAGTATTTT. Amino acids: CASSLAPGGSDTQYF.

The chain is built from TRBV3-1 and TRBJ2-4, with TRBD1 identical over 9 bases. V lost 0 bases to trimming and J lost 13 bases; unmatched junction nucleotides: 16. CDR1 and CDR2 (germline): LGHDT, YNNKEL (reference sequence). This CDR3 is built from 17 residues. The CDR3 DNA follows: TGTGCCAGCAGCCAAGAATCCCGGACAGGGGACGCTCCGTGGCAGTACTTC. Residues: CASSQESRTGDAPWQYF.

In regard to this clonotype: A junction boundary mismatches the germline segment, possibly from a read error. V is TRBV18 and J is TRBJ2-1, with TRBD2 as a possible D gene (6 bases). The J call is doubtful: the DNA matches TRBJ2-7 better. Germline V gene sequence: CDR1 KGHSH, CDR2 LQKENI. There are 14 residues in the CDR3. CDR3 DNA: TGTGCCTGCTCACCACCGGAGGGGATCAGGGAGCAGTACTTC. This sequence encodes CACSPPEGIREQYF.

The chain has TRBV29-1 and TRBJ1-3; no reliable D call. The germline V gene encodes CDR1 SQVTM and CDR2 ANQGSEA. This CDR3 has 14 residues. The V end lost 2 bases, the J end lost 0 bases, and 8 bases lay between the germline ends. CDR3 residues: CSVERWGSGNTIYF. The CDR3 nucleotides read TGCAGCGTTGAACGTTGGGGCTCTGGAAACACCATATATTTT.

This clonotype was seen only a few times. The rearrangement uses TRBV6-4 and TRBJ1-5, with D unresolved. This CDR3 has 18 amino acids. Germline CDR1 and CDR2: MRHNA and SNTAGT. Trimming cost V 7 bases and J 0 bases, with 22 bases left between them. The CDR3 DNA follows: TGTGCCAGCAAGCGCAGAAAGACCGGGATCTATAGCAATCAGCCCCAGCATTTT. Protein sequence: CASKRRKTGIYSNQPQHF.

This clonotype was seen a few times. The J gene is TRBJ2-6, the V gene TRBV29-1, with D unclear. CDR3 length: 14 amino acids. The V end lost 5 bases, the J end lost 0 bases, and 8 bases lay between the germline ends. Per germline, CDR1 SQVTM and CDR2 ANQGSEA. CDR3 sequence (DNA): TGCAGCGTTATTACTGGCTCTGGGGCCAACGTCCTGACTTTC. It translates to CSVITGSGANVLTF.

The J gene is TRBJ1-6, the V gene TRBV20-1; D is uncertain. This CDR3 is 14 amino acids long. Germline V gene lookup returns CDR1 DFQATT and CDR2 SNEGSKA (reference sequence). Trimming took off 6 bases at V and 10 bases at J, with 19 bases between the two ends. The DNA of the CDR3 is TGCAGTGCAATGGGCCAACTCGTCGGGTCACCCCTCCACTTT. This translates into CSAMGQLVGSPLHF.

This chain joins TRBV24-1 and TRBJ2-1; D remains ambiguous. The V and J ends lost 0 bases and 5 bases respectively, with 13 bases between them. Germline V gene sequence: CDR1 KGHDR, CDR2 SFDVKD. The CDR3 spans 16 residues. The CDR3, as DNA: TGTGCCACCAGTGATTTGGGTCCTTCTAGGAACAATGAGCAGTTCTTC. Its protein product is CATSDLGPSRNNEQFF.

The chain is built from TRBV5-1 and TRBJ1-5, with D perhaps matching TRBD1 (6 bases). Trimming took 0 bases from V and 3 from J, leaving 10 bases between them. The length of the CDR3 is 15 residues. The germline V gene has CDR1 SGHRS and CDR2 YFSETQ. The CDR3 loop reads CASSLAGTLNQPQHF. The CDR3 DNA is TGCGCCAGCAGCTTGGCCGGGACACTCAATCAGCCCCAGCATTTT.

J is TRBJ2-5 and V is TRBV7-9; TRBD2 matches at 7 bases. The CDR3 is 17 amino acids. CDR1 SEHNR and CDR2 FQNEAQ come from the germline V gene (reference sequence). J gave up 5 bases and V 2 bases, and 14 bases lay outside the gene matches. CDR3 amino acids: CASSLTSGTTGRETQYF. DNA of the CDR3: TGTGCCAGCAGCTTAACGTCCGGGACTACCGGTCGGGAGACCCAGTACTTC. The full variable domain, its missing parts supplied by reference TRBV7-9 and TRBJ2-5, is DTGVSQNPRHKITKRGQNVTFRCDPISEHNRLYWYRQTLGQGPEFLTYFQNEAQLEKSRLLSDRFSAERPKGSFSTLEIQRTEQGDSAMYLCASSLTSGTTGRETQYFGPGTRLLVL.

The chain is built from TRBV2 and TRBJ2-7; D may be TRBD2 (6 bases). CDR1 is SNHLY, CDR2 FYNNEI, per germline. The CDR3 contains 14 residues. The V and J ends lost 6 bases and 5 bases respectively, with 17 bases between them. The CDR3 coding sequence is TGTGCCAGCAGCGCCTGGACCCCTAGCGACGAGCAGTACTTC. The encoded protein is CASSAWTPSDEQYF. Complete variable domain (other parts from reference TRBV2 and TRBJ2-7): EPEVTQTPSHQVTQMGQEVILRCVPISNHLYFYWYRQILGQKVEFLVSFYNNEISEKSEIFDDQFSVERPDGSNFTLKIRSTKLEDSAMYFCASSAWTPSDEQYFGPGTRLTVT.

This clonotype was picked up a small number of times. V usage is TRBV28 and J usage is TRBJ1-4; D remains ambiguous. Germline lookup yields CDR1 MDHEN and CDR2 SYDVKM. Trimming left V 7 bases short and J 8 bases short, with 17 bases between. The CDR3 totals 14 residues. CDR3 amino acids: CASTSIHGREKLFF. In DNA, the CDR3 is TGTGCCAGCACCTCGATTCACGGGAGAGAAAAACTGTTTTTT.

The genes are TRBV27 and TRBJ2-3; 9 bases align to TRBD2. After removal of 6 bases from V and 4 bases from J, the junction contained 8 bases not matched to a gene. From germline, CDR1 is MNHEY and CDR2 SMNVEV (reference sequence). This CDR3 contains 15 residues. CDR3 DNA: TGTGCCAGCAGCCAGATAGCGGGAGCATCAGATACGCAGTATTTT. Translating gives CASSQIAGASDTQYF.

The V gene is TRBV12-3 or TRBV12-4, the J gene TRBJ2-1, with D tentatively TRBD2 (5 bases). The CDR3 is 15 residues long. V lost 7 bases, J lost 5 bases, and 18 bases lay in between. The CDR3 reads CASTARAHSDNEQFF. In nucleotides, the CDR3 is TGTGCCAGCACTGCTAGGGCCCATAGCGACAATGAGCAGTTCTTC.

The V gene is TRBV18, the J gene TRBJ2-7; D unresolved. The CDR3 consists of 13 residues. Trimming cost V 5 bases and J 0 bases, with 8 bases left between them. Germline CDR1 KGHSH, CDR2 LQKENI. The CDR3 sequence is CASSSRPSYEQYF. The CDR3, as DNA: TGTGCCAGCTCATCCAGACCCTCCTACGAGCAGTACTTC.

In its sample, this clonotype was seen a few times. This chain links TRBV29-1 with TRBJ1-1; D is possibly TRBD1 (5 bases). The CDR3 is 13 residues long. CDR1 SQVTM and CDR2 ANQGSEA come from the germline V gene. The V end was cut by 2 bases, the J end by 7 bases, with 14 bases between. In DNA, the CDR3 is TGCAGCGTTGAAAGCAGGGCGGGCGGTGAAGCTTTCTTT. It codes for CSVESRAGGEAFF.

Ten or more counts support this clonotype. The J gene is TRBJ1-1, the V gene TRBV5-1; 7 bases fit TRBD1. V gave up 0 bases and J gave up 1 base; unmatched junction bases: 0. CDR3 size: 14 residues. Germline V gene data show CDR1 as SGHRS and CDR2 as YFSETQ. The chain's CDR3 is CASSLDRGNTEAFF. The CDR3 nucleotides read TGCGCCAGCAGCTTGGACAGGGGGAACACTGAAGCTTTCTTT.

This clonotype was counted a few times. The V gene is TRBV24-1, the J gene TRBJ2-1; 7 bases align to TRBD2. V was pared by 4 bases and J by 3 bases, with 5 bases of the junction left unmatched. CDR1 is KGHDR and CDR2 is SFDVKD in the germline V gene. CDR3 length: 15 amino acids. CDR3 nucleotide sequence: TGTGCCACCAGTGAGGCTAGCGGCGACTACAATGAGCAGTTCTTC. Protein: CATSEASGDYNEQFF.

The chain carries TRBV15 and TRBJ2-4; D perhaps matches TRBD2 (6 bases). Per germline, CDR1 LNHNV and CDR2 YYDKDF (reference sequence). The CDR3 consists of 16 residues. V was clipped by 1 base and J by 0 bases, with 10 bases between them. DNA of the CDR3: TGTGCCACCAGCAGAGGCGGGATCGCAGCCAAAAACATTCAGTACTTC. Translation gives CATSRGGIAAKNIQYF.

This clonotype was seen only once. The rearrangement uses TRBV25-1 and TRBJ2-2, with D maybe TRBD1 (6 bases). V lost 4 bases and J 6 bases, leaving 12 bases between the germline ends. From germline, CDR1 is MGHDK and CDR2 SYGVNS. This CDR3 has 14 residues. CDR3 sequence reads: CASSGFRQAGELFF. The CDR3 DNA is TGTGCCAGCAGTGGATTTAGACAGGCCGGGGAGCTGTTTTTT.

The sample holds many counts of this clonotype. The V call is TRBV20-1, the J call TRBJ1-2; D gene uncertain. Germline lookup yields CDR1 DFQATT and CDR2 SNEGSKA (reference sequence). Trimming took off 7 bases at V and 3 bases at J, with 12 bases between the two ends. The CDR3 extends over 12 amino acids. This chain's CDR3 is CSGRPDHYGYTF. The CDR3 coding sequence is TGCAGTGGTCGACCGGACCACTATGGCTACACCTTC.

This clonotype showed up just a few times. V is TRBV3-1 and J is TRBJ2-3; TRBD2 aligns across 9 bases. J was trimmed by 7 bases and V by 1 base; bases with no gene match: 15. The CDR3 has 18 residues. Germline V lookup: CDR1 LGHDT, CDR2 YNNKEL (reference sequence). CDR3 DNA: TGTGCCAGCAGCCAAGCTGCAAGTAGCGGGAGTTTCGGGAATACGCAGTATTTT. Its translation is CASSQAASSGSFGNTQYF.